The 5 T cell receptor beta chains below all came from one sample that was sequenced in a study of CD8+ T cells in alopecia areata. This sample's treatment: oral pan-JAK inhibitor, 5-10 mg twice daily. cDNA reverse transcribed from extracted RNA served as the sequencing template. Produced via immunoSEQ multiplex PCR; TCRdb's table is partial and in-frame only. Among roughly 73,000 clones listed, 29% were seen once. Sequencing used CD8+ T cells sorted from blood, obtained at week 4, from a patient treated with tofacitinib. The receptor source for this set is a human donor with alopecia areata.

This sequence joins TRBV19 and TRBJ2-5, with 7 bases that match TRBD2. With V trimmed by 4 bases and J by 2 bases, 10 bases remained unmatched. The germline V gene has CDR1 LNHDA and CDR2 SQIVND (reference sequence). The CDR3 is 16 residues long. CDR3 in DNA: TGTGCCAGTAGTACCCCTAGCGGAGCTAAACAAGAGACCCAGTACTTC. Translated, it gives CASSTPSGAKQETQYF. Full variable domain (outside the CDR3, taken from reference TRBV19 and TRBJ2-5): DGGITQSPKYLFRKEGQNVTLSCEQNLNHDAMYWYRQDPGQGLRLIYYSQIVNDFQKGDIAEGYSVSREKKESFPLTVTSAQKNPTAFYLCASSTPSGAKQETQYFGPGTRLLVL.

The genes are TRBV6-5 and TRBJ1-2, with TRBD1 matching over 9 bases. The ends lost 2 bases at V and 6 bases at J; junction bases unmatched: 7. CDR3 length equals 15 residues. Germline lookup yields CDR1 MNHEY and CDR2 SVGAGI. The CDR3, as DNA: TGTGCCAGCAGTTACACCACGACAGGGGGTGATGGCTACACCTTC. The encoded protein is CASSYTTTGGDGYTF.

This clone was seen only a few times. Here the CDR3 DNA reads TGTGCCAGCAGCTCCGGACAGGTTGAGCAGTTCTTC. Amino acids: CASSSGQVEQFF. V is TRBV11-2 and J is TRBJ2-1; 7 bases are a match to TRBD1. CDR3 length: 12 amino acids. Germline V gene sequence: CDR1 SGHAT, CDR2 FQNNGV. V trimming: 4 bases; J trimming: 9 bases; junction bases outside the gene matches: 3.

The V call is TRBV7-9, the J call TRBJ1-2; D remains ambiguous. CDR1 is SEHNR and CDR2 is FQNEAQ in the germline V gene (reference sequence). The CDR3 is made up of 15 amino acids. Trimming took off 3 bases at V and 4 bases at J, with 15 bases between the two ends. CDR3: CASSFGLPALYGYTF. The CDR3 DNA is TGTGCCAGCAGCTTCGGCCTTCCGGCCCTCTATGGCTACACCTTC.

This chain connects TRBV19 to TRBJ1-5; D unclear. V gave up 7 bases and J gave up 3 bases, with 13 bases separating them. This CDR3 spans 14 amino acids. Germline V gives CDR1 LNHDA, CDR2 SQIVND (reference sequence). The CDR3 sequence is CASTLRGTNQPQHF. The CDR3 coding sequence is TGTGCCAGTACCCTTCGGGGTACCAATCAGCCCCAGCATTTT.